This TCR beta chain was profiled in a study of regulatory T cells in long-lasting Graves disease. General observations from the study: Samples came from peripheral blood alone, without thyroid tissue. TRBV28, TRBJ1-2 and TRBJ2-5 emerged as the favored segments in persistent disease.

A remark on this clonotype: The antigen is unknown.

V lost 0 bases and J lost 4, with 9 bases in between. The CDR3 extends over 13 amino acids. Germline V lookup: CDR1 DFQATT, CDR2 SNEGSKA (reference sequence). The authors built TCR beta libraries using iRepertoire HTBI primers and Arm-PCR of CDR3 regions. TCRdb processed the multiplex PCR reads anew with MiXCR; each CDR3 protein has one entry. The sample carries 650,000 to 850,000 distinct CDR3 sequences, 25% to 35% recorded once. The time point: persistent/refractory GD, antithyroid drugs over 5 years with positive TRAb. The authors made the TCR library using RNA they extracted from PBMCs. By American Thyroid Association guidelines, Graves' disease was diagnosed in the cohort.

This material consisted of peripheral blood mononuclear cells (PBMCs), taken when the disease was refractory, from a patient treated with antithyroid drugs. This receptor was identified in a female donor with Graves disease. The chain employs TRBV20-1 and TRBJ2-5, with D uncertain. CDR3 in amino acids: CSARDRMIETQYF. The CDR3 region has the DNA TGCAGTGCTAGAGATCGCATGATAGAGACCCAGTACTTC.